Many counts were recorded for the clone carrying this T cell receptor beta chain. Its specificity is not known. Semi-nested PCR with Nested Universal Primer A followed constant-region reverse priming of full-length variable regions. In TCRdb, the 5' RACE reads were re-called with MiXCR into one record per CDR3 protein. The sample holds about 40,000 distinct CDR3 sequences; 18% are singletons and the top ten take under 3.5%. The CDR3 is 14 amino acids. Germline V lookup: CDR1 SGHTA, CDR2 FQGNSA. Trimming at V came to 5 bases and at J to 0 bases, leaving 2 bases not matched to a gene. Naive CD4+ T cells were purified with Tregs depleted by CD25. Overall study results and limits: Greatest tumor Treg TCR overlap was with tumor naive CD4+ cells. In terms of TCR gene usage, tumor memory CD4+ T cells clustered together with blood and lymph node memory CD4+ cells, as well as with lymph node naive CD4+ cells.

The V gene is TRBV7-2, the J gene TRBJ2-7; 9 bases agree with TRBD2. Sequencing input: naive CD4+ T cells sorted from a lymph node. Subset indicated: naive CD4+ T cells, CD4+CD45RA+CD25-. This sequence originates from a female donor with breast cancer. For the CDR3, the DNA is TGTGCCAGCAGCAGACTAGCGGCCTCCTACGAGCAGTACTTC. Protein: CASSRLAASYEQYF. Full variable domain (remainder filled in from reference TRBV7-2 and TRBJ2-7): GAGVSQSPSNKVTEKGKDVELRCDPISGHTALYWYRQSLGQGLEFLIYFQGNSAPDKSGLPSDRFSAERTGGSVSTLTIQRTQQEDSAVYLCASSRLAASYEQYFGPGTRLTVT.